This entry lists 8 T cell receptor beta chains sequenced from one sample in a study of blood T cells in healthy people across ages. With a J-beta primer mix and a sample-barcoded 5' primer, a second PCR ran about 6 to 11 cycles. Using its own MiXCR run on the 5' RACE reads, TCRdb lists one record per CDR3 protein. The sample contains around 900,000 distinct CDR3 sequences, about 51% of which appear only once. What was sequenced was blood. The receptors come from an older woman in good health.

This clonotype has more than one count but fewer than ten. The V and J genes are TRBV7-2 and TRBJ2-3; 7 bases fit TRBD1. V lost 10 bases and J lost 2; bases outside the gene matches: 9. CDR3 length equals 14 residues. Germline assignment: CDR1 SGHTA and CDR2 FQGNSA. The CDR3 spells CATAGDSSTDTQYF. For the CDR3, the DNA is TGTGCCACTGCTGGGGACAGCTCCACAGATACGCAGTATTTT. Using reference TRBV7-2 and TRBJ2-3 for the parts outside the CDR3, the full variable domain is GAGVSQSPSNKVTEKGKDVELRCDPISGHTALYWYRQSLGQGLEFLIYFQGNSAPDKSGLPSDRFSAERTGGSVSTLTIQRTQQEDSAVYLCATAGDSSTDTQYFGPGTRLTVL.

The chain joins TRBV29-1 to TRBJ2-5; D gene ambiguous. V was trimmed by 2 bases and J by 11 bases, leaving 12 bases between them. The CDR3 totals 11 residues. Per germline, CDR1 SQVTM and CDR2 ANQGSEA. The CDR3 spells CSVEKVDEQYF. DNA of the CDR3: TGCAGCGTTGAAAAGGTGGATGAGCAGTACTTC.

This clonotype has a single count. CDR3 protein: CASSQDRGVTNEKLFF. The CDR3 nucleotides read TGCGCCAGCAGCCAGGATAGGGGGGTAACTAATGAAAAACTGTTTTTT. The chain carries TRBV4-3 and TRBJ1-4; D perhaps matches TRBD1 (6 bases). This CDR3 spans 16 amino acids. Germline V gene sequence: CDR1 LGHNA, CDR2 YSLEER. V was trimmed by 3 bases and J by 1 base, leaving 12 bases between them.

V is TRBV28 and J is TRBJ1-2; D not certain. Germline-derived CDR1 and CDR2 are MDHEN and SYDVKM. V was pared by 5 bases and J by 2 bases, with 9 bases between. The length of the CDR3 is 13 residues. CDR3 loop: CASSQTHNYGYTF. In nucleotides, the CDR3 is TGTGCCAGCAGTCAGACACACAACTATGGCTACACCTTC.

J is TRBJ1-1 and V is TRBV6-1, with unresolved D. Trimming took off 6 bases at V and 1 base at J, with 9 bases between the two ends. CDR1 is MNHNS, CDR2 SASEGT, per germline. This CDR3 is 13 amino acids long. CDR3 sequence (DNA): TGTGCCAGCAGGGAAAGGCAGAACACTGAAGCTTTCTTT. Encoded protein: CASRERQNTEAFF.

This clonotype was detected only a few times. This chain connects TRBV20-1 to TRBJ2-7; TRBD1 aligns across 10 bases. The germline CDR1 and CDR2 sequences are DFQATT and SNEGSKA (reference sequence). The CDR3 spans 13 residues. The V segment lost 5 bases and the J segment 6 bases; nucleotides outside the gene matches: 7. CDR3 loop: CSAVGTGDGEQYF. The CDR3 DNA is TGCAGTGCTGTAGGGACAGGGGATGGCGAGCAGTACTTC.

CDR3 in amino acids: CASSTGTPSYEQYF. The DNA of the CDR3 is TGCGCCAGCAGCACCGGGACACCTTCCTACGAGCAGTACTTC. The chain employs TRBV5-1 and TRBJ2-7; TRBD1 is a possible D gene (6 bases). CDR1 and CDR2 from the germline V gene are SGHRS and YFSETQ. The ends were cut back, 4 bases at V and 1 base at J, with 12 bases in the middle. This CDR3 has 14 amino acids.

This clonotype has just a few counts. This sequence joins TRBV20-1 and TRBJ2-7; 7 positions agree with TRBD2. The CDR3 is made up of 13 amino acids. Germline CDR1 is DFQATT and CDR2 is SNEGSKA (reference sequence). V shed 2 bases and J 6 bases; nucleotides not matched to a gene: 7. The CDR3 DNA follows: TGCAGTGCTAGACTAGCGGCCTTTGTCGAGCAGTACTTC. It translates to CSARLAAFVEQYF.